The rows below give T cell receptor beta chains drawn from one sample of a study of human T cells and chemical hapten exposure. TCRdb re-called the RACE reads through MiXCR, storing one row per CDR3 protein. This table has 50,000 to 70,000 distinct CDR3 sequences, around 6.1% appearing once. The sample was whole blood. The origin of the receptors is a female donor in good health. Some clones in this sample may be carry-over from other donors' samples. Both conserved end residues are part of each CDR3. Fields, in order: clone size, D gene, V gene, J gene, CDR3 DNA, CDR3 protein. The D gene is left open where the match is weak. The listing skips clone size in some rows; elsewhere it reads once, few, many or a size class.

abundance: -
d_gene: -
v_gene: TRBV29-1
j_gene: TRBJ2-2
CDR3nt: TGCAGCGTGGAAGACAGCTTCACCGGGGAGCTGTTTTTT
CDR3aa: CSVEDSFTGELFF

abundance: few
d_gene: -
v_gene: TRBV5-1
j_gene: TRBJ2-6
CDR3nt: TGCGCCAGCAGCTTGTCGGCAGGGAGAAACTCTGGGGCCAACGTCCTGACTTTC
CDR3aa: CASSLSAGRNSGANVLTF

abundance: -
d_gene: TRBD2
v_gene: TRBV7-2
j_gene: TRBJ2-3
CDR3nt: TGTGCCAGCAGCTTACCAACCGGGACTAGCTTTAGCACAGATACGCAGTATTTT
CDR3aa: CASSLPTGTSFSTDTQYF

abundance: few
d_gene: -
v_gene: TRBV10-1
j_gene: TRBJ2-5
CDR3nt: TGCGCCAGCAGTGAGTCTGCGGCGCAGGAGACCCAGTACTTC
CDR3aa: CASSESAAQETQYF

abundance: many
d_gene: TRBD1
v_gene: TRBV25-1
j_gene: TRBJ2-3
CDR3nt: TGTGCCAGCAGTGGAACCGGGGGGACAGGGGGCGCTGGCACAGATACGCAGTATTTT
CDR3aa: CASSGTGGTGGAGTDTQYF

abundance: many
d_gene: -
v_gene: TRBV6-5
j_gene: TRBJ2-3
CDR3nt: TGTGCCAGCAGGTATACGGGACTGACCACAGATACGCAGTATTTT
CDR3aa: CASRYTGLTTDTQYF

abundance: many
d_gene: -
v_gene: TRBV20-1
j_gene: TRBJ1-5
CDR3nt: TGCAGTGCTAGTGGGAGCAATCAGCCCCAGCATTTT
CDR3aa: CSASGSNQPQHF

abundance: many
d_gene: -
v_gene: TRBV7-8
j_gene: TRBJ2-7
CDR3nt: TGTGCCAGCAGCTTAGAACGGGACATTTTATACGAGCAGTACTTC
CDR3aa: CASSLERDILYEQYF

abundance: -
d_gene: -
v_gene: TRBV7-9
j_gene: TRBJ2-3
CDR3nt: TGTGCCAGCAGCTGGCTGTTGGATACGCAGTATTTT
CDR3aa: CASSWLLDTQYF

abundance: -
d_gene: -
v_gene: TRBV12-3/TRBV12-4
j_gene: TRBJ2-3
CDR3nt: TGTGCCAGCAGTACCCGGACCAGGATGGATGGTACGCAGTATTTT
CDR3aa: CASSTRTRMDGTQYF

abundance: -
d_gene: -
v_gene: TRBV20-1
j_gene: TRBJ2-7
CDR3nt: TGCAGTGCTAGCCCCGGTTCCGGGACAAACTACGAGCAGTACTTC
CDR3aa: CSASPGSGTNYEQYF

abundance: many
d_gene: TRBD1
v_gene: TRBV28
j_gene: TRBJ1-2
CDR3nt: TGTGCCAGCAGGAGAACAGGGGGCTATGGCTACACCTTC
CDR3aa: CASRRTGGYGYTF

abundance: -
d_gene: -
v_gene: TRBV7-8
j_gene: TRBJ2-3
CDR3nt: TGTGCCAGCAGCCCGAGGGGACACGATGGCACAGATACGCAGTATTTT
CDR3aa: CASSPRGHDGTDTQYF

abundance: -
d_gene: -
v_gene: TRBV28
j_gene: TRBJ1-5
CDR3nt: TGTGCCAGCGTTCAGGGGCAGGGGTCACGACAGCCCCAGCATTTT
CDR3aa: CASVQGQGSRQPQHF

abundance: many
d_gene: TRBD2
v_gene: TRBV25-1
j_gene: TRBJ2-7
CDR3nt: TGTGCCAGCAGTGACCCCTTGCCGGACAGTCATAGCGGGATGTACGAGCAGTACTTC
CDR3aa: CASSDPLPDSHSGMYEQYF

abundance: many
d_gene: TRBD2
v_gene: TRBV12-3/TRBV12-4
j_gene: TRBJ2-3
CDR3nt: TGTGCCAGCAGGTGGACTAGCAGCACAGATACGCAGTATTTT
CDR3aa: CASRWTSSTDTQYF

abundance: many
d_gene: TRBD1
v_gene: TRBV28
j_gene: TRBJ1-2
CDR3nt: TGTGCCAGCAGTTTAGGACCTTACAGGGGGAATGGCTACACCTTC
CDR3aa: CASSLGPYRGNGYTF

abundance: few
d_gene: -
v_gene: TRBV7-2
j_gene: TRBJ2-3
CDR3nt: TGTGCCAGCAGCACCCAGTCAGATACGCAGTATTTT
CDR3aa: CASSTQSDTQYF

abundance: many
d_gene: -
v_gene: TRBV12-3/TRBV12-4
j_gene: TRBJ2-7
CDR3nt: TGTGCCAGCAGTCCGCGGGCCTCCTACGAGCAGTACTTC
CDR3aa: CASSPRASYEQYF

abundance: many
d_gene: TRBD1
v_gene: TRBV5-1
j_gene: TRBJ1-1
CDR3nt: TGCGCCAGCAGCTTACTGACAGGGGAGAACACTGAAGCTTTCTTT
CDR3aa: CASSLLTGENTEAFF

abundance: many
d_gene: -
v_gene: TRBV6-5
j_gene: TRBJ1-1
CDR3nt: TGTGCCAGCAGTTACCGGACGCAAAAGGGACCTGAAGCTTTCTTT
CDR3aa: CASSYRTQKGPEAFF

abundance: many
d_gene: TRBD2
v_gene: TRBV12-3/TRBV12-4
j_gene: TRBJ2-7
CDR3nt: TGTGCCAGCAGTTCCACTAGCGGGAGGGGCGAGCAGTACTTC
CDR3aa: CASSSTSGRGEQYF

abundance: many
d_gene: -
v_gene: TRBV20-1
j_gene: TRBJ2-7
CDR3nt: TGCAGTGCCCGACCTCCTCAGCGGGTAAGCTACGAGCAGTACTTC
CDR3aa: CSARPPQRVSYEQYF

abundance: -
d_gene: -
v_gene: TRBV12-3/TRBV12-4
j_gene: TRBJ1-4
CDR3nt: TGTGCCAGCAGTTTAGGATGGGTTGAAAAACTGTTTTTT
CDR3aa: CASSLGWVEKLFF

abundance: few
d_gene: -
v_gene: TRBV28
j_gene: TRBJ1-6
CDR3nt: TGTGCCAGCAGTTTGGAGGACAGCCCCCTCCACTTT
CDR3aa: CASSLEDSPLHF

abundance: -
d_gene: TRBD1
v_gene: TRBV7-8
j_gene: TRBJ1-4
CDR3nt: TGTGCCAGCAGCTTAGACCTACCGGGACAGGGGCTTCGTGTTGAAAAACTGTTTTTT
CDR3aa: CASSLDLPGQGLRVEKLFF

abundance: few
d_gene: -
v_gene: TRBV2
j_gene: TRBJ1-2
CDR3nt: TGTGCCAGCAGCATTGGGCGGGGGGGAAGGATGGATGGCTACACCTTC
CDR3aa: CASSIGRGGRMDGYTF

abundance: many
d_gene: -
v_gene: TRBV20-1
j_gene: TRBJ2-3
CDR3nt: TGCAGTGCTAAGGACGATACGCAGTATTTT
CDR3aa: CSAKDDTQYF

abundance: many
d_gene: -
v_gene: TRBV16
j_gene: TRBJ1-1
CDR3nt: TGTGCCAGCAGCCTTGGGGCGAGGGGGAACACTGAAGCTTTCTTT
CDR3aa: CASSLGARGNTEAFF

abundance: many
d_gene: TRBD1
v_gene: TRBV30
j_gene: TRBJ2-3
CDR3nt: TGTGCCTGGGGGGACAGGGGTTTTCGAGATACGCAGTATTTT
CDR3aa: CAWGDRGFRDTQYF

abundance: many
d_gene: -
v_gene: TRBV7-9
j_gene: TRBJ1-1
CDR3nt: TGTGCCAGCAGCCCCGGAGGGAACACTGAAGCTTTCTTT
CDR3aa: CASSPGGNTEAFF

abundance: many
d_gene: -
v_gene: TRBV19
j_gene: TRBJ1-5
CDR3nt: TGTGCCAGTAGTCCCCAGGGTCGGGGCAATCAGCCCCAGCATTTT
CDR3aa: CASSPQGRGNQPQHF

abundance: few
d_gene: -
v_gene: TRBV7-2
j_gene: TRBJ2-7
CDR3nt: TGTGCCAGCAGCTCCGGGACTGGGAACTACGAGCAGTACTTC
CDR3aa: CASSSGTGNYEQYF